Shown below are 8 T cell receptor beta chains from a single sample sequenced in a study of cytomegalovirus exposure and HLA in healthy donors. Primers for the PCR totalled 60 Vbeta and 13 Jbeta. Only in-frame clones appear in the TCRdb table, and some are missing; sequencing was by immunoSEQ multiplex PCR. This repertoire includes roughly 50,000 clones. Sequenced sample: PBMCs. The receptors derive from a woman in her thirties or forties in good health and CMV-seronegative.

The chain couples TRBV23-1 to TRBJ1-2; D is unclear. TRBV23-1 is filed as an ORF, its function uncertain. This CDR3 spans 16 amino acids. Trimming took 0 bases from V and 4 from J, leaving 15 bases between them. The CDR3 nucleotides are TGCGCCAGCAGTCAATCGGTCGCGGGCCACCTCTATGGCTACACCTTC. Protein sequence: CASSQSVAGHLYGYTF.

This sequence joins TRBV9 and TRBJ1-5, with a weak D call TRBD1 (5 bases). Trimming pared 0 bases from V and 2 bases from J, leaving 9 bases between. CDR1 is SGDLS and CDR2 is YYNGEE in the germline V gene. The CDR3 contains 15 residues. In nucleotides, the CDR3 is TGTGCCAGCAGCGTAGAAGGCAGGGGCAATCAGCCCCAGCATTTT. Its translation is CASSVEGRGNQPQHF.

The rearrangement links TRBV27 to TRBJ2-3, with 7 positions matching TRBD2. This CDR3 is built from 13 residues. Germline V lookup: CDR1 MNHEY, CDR2 SMNVEV (reference sequence). V lost 6 bases and J lost 9; bases outside the gene matches: 9. The CDR3 loop reads CASSPNRGETQYF. The CDR3 nucleotides read TGTGCCAGCAGCCCTAATCGGGGGGAGACGCAGTATTTT.

The V call is TRBV5-1, the J call TRBJ2-1, with D perhaps matching TRBD2 (6 bases). The CDR3 has 15 amino acids. In germline, CDR1 is SGHRS, CDR2 YFSETQ. Between the trimmed V and J ends, which lost 2 bases and 7 bases, there was a span of 16 bases. CDR3 region: CASSFGGEMWNEQFF. For the CDR3, the DNA is TGCGCCAGCAGCTTCGGGGGAGAGATGTGGAATGAGCAGTTCTTC.

The chain has TRBV7-9 and TRBJ1-1, with TRBD1 matching 8 bases. Germline-derived CDR1 and CDR2 are SEHNR and FQNEAQ (reference sequence). Losses at the gene ends were 5 bases for V and 8 bases for J; bases not matched to a gene: 1. This CDR3 has 11 residues. CDR3 DNA: TGTGCCAGCAGCCGGGACAGGGAAGCTTTCTTT. This translates into CASSRDREAFF.

V is TRBV30 and J is TRBJ2-6; 10 nucleotides line up with TRBD1. The CDR3 has 17 residues. Germline CDR1 reads GTSNPN; CDR2 reads SVGIG (reference sequence). V was clipped by 6 bases and J by 0 bases; unmatched bases: 8. CDR3 sequence: CACEPGQGFSGANVLTF. The CDR3 DNA is TGTGCCTGCGAACCGGGACAGGGGTTCTCTGGGGCCAACGTCCTGACTTTC.

The chain carries TRBV5-4 and TRBJ1-1, with 12 bases fitting TRBD1. The germline V gene has CDR1 SGHNT and CDR2 YYREEE (reference sequence). This CDR3 region has 16 residues. V was clipped by 6 bases and J by 5 bases; unmatched bases: 11. The CDR3: CASKITGTGGGTEAFF. The CDR3 nucleotides are TGTGCCAGCAAAATCACCGGGACAGGGGGCGGAACTGAAGCTTTCTTT.

The V call is TRBV30, the J call TRBJ1-2, with 7 nucleotides matching TRBD1. Per the germline V gene, CDR1 is GTSNPN and CDR2 is SVGIG (reference sequence). V gave up 3 bases and J gave up 3 bases; unmatched junction bases: 13. The CDR3 contains 16 residues. The DNA of the CDR3 is TGTGCCTGGAGAGCACGACAGGGATCCTCGGACTATGGCTACACCTTC. This sequence encodes CAWRARQGSSDYGYTF. The entire variable domain, with the rest obtained from reference TRBV30 and TRBJ1-2, is as follows: SQTIHQWPATLVQPVGSPLSLECTVEGTSNPNLYWYRQAAGRGLQLLFYSVGIGQISSEVPQNLSASRPQDRQFILSSKKLLLSDSGFYLCAWRARQGSSDYGYTFGSGTRLTVV.